These 8 T cell receptor beta chains came from one sample sequenced in a study of T-cell reconstitution after alpha-beta-depleted transplantation in children. TCRbeta library preparation incorporated unique molecular identifiers. TCRdb re-analysed the PCR reads in MiXCR, keeping a single row per CDR3 protein. Of about 590,000 distinct CDR3 sequences in the sample, around 13% were seen once. Sequencing used PBMCs, mostly from graft donor cells, obtained 360 days after TCRalphabeta/CD19-depleted stem cell transplant. These receptors all come from a male patient under 18 who had a stem cell transplant for acute myeloid leukemia, so the T cells may come from the graft donor.

This chain links TRBV10-3 with TRBJ2-7, with TRBD1 matching 8 bases. Germline V lookup: CDR1 ENHRY, CDR2 SYGVKD. The J segment lost 1 base and the V segment lost 6 bases, leaving 2 bases of the junction unmatched. CDR3 length: 13 residues. This CDR3 reads CAIRRQGSYEQYF. The CDR3 DNA sequence: TGTGCCATCAGGAGACAGGGGTCCTACGAGCAGTACTTC.

V and J are TRBV12-3 or TRBV12-4 and TRBJ2-5; D unclear. With 4 bases removed from V and 4 bases from J, the gap between germline ends came to 13 bases. The CDR3 totals 14 residues. The DNA of the CDR3 is TGTGCCAGCAGTTCCAGACACCGCCTAGAGACCCAGTACTTC. Its translation: CASSSRHRLETQYF.

Ten or more counts support this clonotype. This sequence joins TRBV20-1 and TRBJ2-7; D might be TRBD2 (6 bases). Germline CDR1 reads DFQATT; CDR2 reads SNEGSKA (reference sequence). This CDR3 spans 13 amino acids. V lost 1 base, J lost 3 bases, and 10 bases lay in between. This CDR3 reads CSARGGTGYEQYF. In DNA, the CDR3 is TGCAGTGCTAGAGGCGGGACTGGCTACGAGCAGTACTTC.

The table lists this clonotype with a few counts. The chain links TRBV28 to TRBJ2-3; 8 bases fit TRBD2. With V trimmed by 4 bases and J by 8 bases, 11 bases remained unmatched. The CDR3 covers 15 residues. Germline V lookup: CDR1 MDHEN, CDR2 SYDVKM. The chain's CDR3 is CASSYSGTRIGTQYF. The CDR3 nucleotides are TGTGCCAGCAGTTATAGCGGGACGAGGATTGGTACGCAGTATTTT.

This clonotype has ten or more counts. J is TRBJ2-7 and V is TRBV20-1, with D tentatively TRBD2 (6 bases). Germline V gene sequence: CDR1 DFQATT, CDR2 SNEGSKA (reference sequence). Trimming cost V 5 bases and J 2 bases, with 10 bases left between them. The length of the CDR3 is 12 residues. CDR3 in amino acids: CSAPGTPYEQYF. For the CDR3, the DNA is TGCAGTGCTCCCGGGACTCCCTACGAGCAGTACTTC.

V gene TRBV29-1 combines with J gene TRBJ2-1; TRBD2 matches at 9 bases. Trimming cost V 8 bases and J 6 bases; bases outside gene matches: 11. The CDR3 consists of 14 residues. Germline-derived CDR1 and CDR2 are SQVTM and ANQGSEA. The CDR3 reads CSCYGGRAFNEQFF. In nucleotides, the CDR3 is TGCAGCTGCTACGGCGGGAGGGCCTTCAATGAGCAGTTCTTC.

This clonotype was recorded at least ten times. This sequence joins TRBV7-6 and TRBJ2-7; D is perhaps TRBD2 (5 bases). The CDR3 extends over 13 amino acids. Germline values: CDR1 SGHVS, CDR2 FNYEAQ. Trimming took off 1 base at V and 3 bases at J, with 7 bases between the two ends. The CDR3 spells CASSLGAGYEQYF. CDR3 nucleotides: TGTGCCAGCAGCTTAGGCGCGGGCTACGAGCAGTACTTC.

The chain couples TRBV7-2 to TRBJ1-5, with D unresolved. Germline V lookup: CDR1 SGHTA, CDR2 FQGNSA. V was trimmed by 2 bases and J by 0 bases, leaving 8 bases between them. The CDR3 has 15 amino acids. The CDR3: CASSLNGYSNQPQHF. In DNA, the CDR3 is TGTGCCAGCAGCTTAAACGGCTATAGCAATCAGCCCCAGCATTTT. Full variable domain (rest looked up from reference TRBV7-2 and TRBJ1-5): GAGVSQSPSNKVTEKGKDVELRCDPISGHTALYWYRQSLGQGLEFLIYFQGNSAPDKSGLPSDRFSAERTGGSVSTLTIQRTQQEDSAVYLCASSLNGYSNQPQHFGDGTRLSIL.